This TCR beta chain was recovered during a study of shared clonotypes between healthy human individuals. Regarding the study as a whole: Deeper or shallower sequencing was expected to change how clonotypes are shared among donors. Non-shared clonotypes were found to have lower generation probabilities than the clonotypes that were shared by all four of the sorted-subset donors. Generally, naive subsets (rather than memory subsets) showed larger estimated richness. Only blood underwent sampling, and tissue repertoires likely differ.

Measured with immunoSEQ multiplex PCR; TCRdb has only the in-frame clones, and not every one. Of about 2 million clones listed, approximately 95% are singletons. CD45RO-negative cells were positively selected for CCR7, leaving out terminally differentiated effector memory CD45RA+ cells. V dropped 0 bases and J dropped 5 bases, with 17 bases sitting between them. CDR1 and CDR2 from the germline V gene are MGHRA and YSYEKL. This CDR3 contains 16 residues. Regarding this clone: The antigen is unknown.

The chain employs TRBV4-1 and TRBJ2-7; TRBD1 is a possible D gene (6 bases). Sequencing was done on a sample of naive CD8+ T cells sorted from blood. The TCR comes from a man aged 18 to 30 in good health. The CDR3 DNA reads TGCGCCAGCAGCCAAGAATGGAACAGGGTTGGTCACGAGCAGTACTTC. It yields the protein CASSQEWNRVGHEQYF.